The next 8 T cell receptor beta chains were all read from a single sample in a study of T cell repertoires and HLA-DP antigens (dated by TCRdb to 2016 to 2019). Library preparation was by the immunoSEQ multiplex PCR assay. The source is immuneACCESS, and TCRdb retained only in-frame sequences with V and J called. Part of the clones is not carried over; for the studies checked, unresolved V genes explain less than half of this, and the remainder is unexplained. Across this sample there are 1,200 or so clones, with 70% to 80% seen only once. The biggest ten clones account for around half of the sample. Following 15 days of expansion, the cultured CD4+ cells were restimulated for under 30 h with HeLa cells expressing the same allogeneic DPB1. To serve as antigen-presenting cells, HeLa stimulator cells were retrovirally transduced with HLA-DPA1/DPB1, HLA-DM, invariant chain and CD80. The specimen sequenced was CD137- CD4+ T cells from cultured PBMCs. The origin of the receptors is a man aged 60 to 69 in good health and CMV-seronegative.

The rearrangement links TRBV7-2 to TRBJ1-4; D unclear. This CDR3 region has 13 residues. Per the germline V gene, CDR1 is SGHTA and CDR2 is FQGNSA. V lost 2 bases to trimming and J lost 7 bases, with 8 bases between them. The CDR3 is CASSLSSAEKLFF. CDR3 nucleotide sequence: TGTGCCAGCAGCTTATCCTCAGCTGAAAAACTGTTTTTT.

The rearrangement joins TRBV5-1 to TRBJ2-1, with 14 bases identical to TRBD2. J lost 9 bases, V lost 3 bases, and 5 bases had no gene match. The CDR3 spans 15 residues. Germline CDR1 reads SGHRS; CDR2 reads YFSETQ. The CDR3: CASSSMGLAGVEQFF. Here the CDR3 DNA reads TGCGCCAGCAGCTCCATGGGACTAGCGGGAGTTGAGCAGTTCTTC.

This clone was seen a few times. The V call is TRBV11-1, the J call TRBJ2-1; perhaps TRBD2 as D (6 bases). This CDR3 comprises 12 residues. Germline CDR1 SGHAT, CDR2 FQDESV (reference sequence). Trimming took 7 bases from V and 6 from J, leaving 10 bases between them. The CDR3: CASTRDSNEQFF. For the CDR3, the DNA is TGTGCCAGCACCCGGGACTCCAATGAGCAGTTCTTC.

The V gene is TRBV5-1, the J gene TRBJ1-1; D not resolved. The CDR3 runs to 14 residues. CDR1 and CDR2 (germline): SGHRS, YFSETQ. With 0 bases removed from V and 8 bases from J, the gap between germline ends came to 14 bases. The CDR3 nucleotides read TGCGCCAGCAGCTTGGATCCAGCCCAGAGGGAAGCTTTCTTT. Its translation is CASSLDPAQREAFF. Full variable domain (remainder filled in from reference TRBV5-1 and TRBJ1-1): KAGVTQTPRYLIKTRGQQVTLSCSPISGHRSVSWYQQTPGQGLQFLFEYFSETQRNKGNFPGRFSGRQFSNSRSEMNVSTLELGDSALYLCASSLDPAQREAFFGQGTRLTVV.

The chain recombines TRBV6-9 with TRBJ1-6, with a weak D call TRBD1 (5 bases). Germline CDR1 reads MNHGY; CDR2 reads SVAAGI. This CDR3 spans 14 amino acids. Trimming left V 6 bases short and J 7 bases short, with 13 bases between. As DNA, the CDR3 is TGTGCCAGCAGGGGGCTTGGGACGAATTCACCCCTCCACTTT. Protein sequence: CASRGLGTNSPLHF.

CDR3 loop: CASSSRASNEKLFF. The CDR3 nucleotides read TGTGCCAGTAGTTCCAGGGCAAGCAATGAAAAACTGTTTTTT. This chain joins TRBV19 and TRBJ1-4; perhaps TRBD1 as D (5 bases). This CDR3 contains 14 residues. Trimming pared 5 bases from V and 5 bases from J, leaving 12 bases between. Germline V gives CDR1 LNHDA, CDR2 SQIVND (reference sequence).

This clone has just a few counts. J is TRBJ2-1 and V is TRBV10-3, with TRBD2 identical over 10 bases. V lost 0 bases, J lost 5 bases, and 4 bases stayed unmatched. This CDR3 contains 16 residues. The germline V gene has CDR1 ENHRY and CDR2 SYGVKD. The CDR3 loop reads CAISESLAGEHNEQFF. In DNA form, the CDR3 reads TGTGCCATCAGTGAGTCGCTAGCGGGGGAACACAATGAGCAGTTCTTC.

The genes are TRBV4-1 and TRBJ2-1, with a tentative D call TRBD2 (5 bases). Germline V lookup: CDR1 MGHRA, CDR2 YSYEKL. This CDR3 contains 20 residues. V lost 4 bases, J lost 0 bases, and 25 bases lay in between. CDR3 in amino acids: CASSLRGLLGPQSSYNEQFF. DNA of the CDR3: TGCGCCAGCAGCCTCAGAGGGCTCCTGGGCCCCCAGAGCTCCTACAATGAGCAGTTCTTC.